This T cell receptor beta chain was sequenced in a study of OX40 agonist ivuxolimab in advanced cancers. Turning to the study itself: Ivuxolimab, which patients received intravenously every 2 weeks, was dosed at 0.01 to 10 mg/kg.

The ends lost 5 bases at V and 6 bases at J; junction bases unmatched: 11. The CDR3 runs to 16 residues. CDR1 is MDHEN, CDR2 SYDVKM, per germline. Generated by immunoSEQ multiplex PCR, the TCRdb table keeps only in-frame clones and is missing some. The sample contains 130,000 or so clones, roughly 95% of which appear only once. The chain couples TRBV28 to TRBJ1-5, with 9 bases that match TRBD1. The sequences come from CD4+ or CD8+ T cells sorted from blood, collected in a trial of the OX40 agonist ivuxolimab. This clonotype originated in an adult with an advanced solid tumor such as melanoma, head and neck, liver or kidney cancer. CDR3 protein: CASSRPRGQGGQPQHF. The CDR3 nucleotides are TGTGCCAGCAGTCGACCAAGGGGACAGGGCGGTCAGCCCCAGCATTTT.